A single sample gave rise to the 22 T cell receptor beta chains below, sequenced in a study of blood T cell repertoires in COVID-19. Some clones are missing from TCRdb's copy, which holds only in-frame ones; the method was immunoSEQ multiplex PCR. This sample has hundreds of thousands of clones; approximately 85% occur once, and the top ten carry approximately 5.1%. Sequencing was carried out using peripheral blood. The receptors shown here come from a man between 45 and 60 years old with active or convalescent COVID-19.

CDR3 bases: TGTGCCAGTAGTCCTAGCGGGAGAGGTAGGGTGGAGCAGTTCTTC. Translated, it gives CASSPSGRGRVEQFF. The chain uses TRBV19 and TRBJ2-1, with 10 bases that match TRBD2. From germline, CDR1 is LNHDA and CDR2 SQIVND (reference sequence). This CDR3 has 15 amino acids. Trimming cost V 5 bases and J 10 bases; bases outside gene matches: 11.

The V and J genes are TRBV9 and TRBJ2-3; 11 nucleotides line up with TRBD2. Losses at the gene ends were 0 bases for V and 0 bases for J; bases not matched to a gene: 6. The CDR3 contains 18 residues. Germline CDR1 and CDR2: SGDLS and YYNGEE. The CDR3, as DNA: TGTGCCAGCAGCGTAGGGCTAGCGGGAGGAACTAGCACAGATACGCAGTATTTT. It codes for CASSVGLAGGTSTDTQYF.

This chain joins TRBV30 and TRBJ1-6; D not resolved. The CDR3 has 14 residues. Germline assignment: CDR1 GTSNPN and CDR2 SVGIG (reference sequence). V was pared by 8 bases and J by 6 bases, with 17 bases between. CDR3 protein: CALSGVSRNSPLHF. CDR3 in DNA: TGTGCCCTTTCCGGGGTCAGCCGTAATTCACCCCTCCACTTT.

V usage is TRBV30 and J usage is TRBJ1-1; D is unclear. Deletions cut 0 bases from V and 8 bases from J, with 13 bases between. Germline CDR1 reads GTSNPN; CDR2 reads SVGIG (reference sequence). This CDR3 has 13 amino acids. In DNA, the CDR3 is TGTGCCTGGAGTGTACGGAGATTCGGGGAAGCTTTCTTT. This gives the protein CAWSVRRFGEAFF. The whole variable domain, filled in from reference TRBV30 and TRBJ1-1, reads SQTIHQWPATLVQPVGSPLSLECTVEGTSNPNLYWYRQAAGRGLQLLFYSVGIGQISSEVPQNLSASRPQDRQFILSSKKLLLSDSGFYLCAWSVRRFGEAFFGQGTRLTVV.

CDR3 in amino acids: CASSQVVVRATGELFF. The CDR3 DNA sequence: TGTGCCAGCAGCCAAGTAGTGGTACGAGCCACCGGGGAGCTGTTTTTT. This chain links TRBV14 with TRBJ2-2; D not certain. Germline V lookup: CDR1 SGHDN, CDR2 FVKESK. The CDR3 has 16 amino acids. V shed 1 base and J shed 4 bases, with 13 bases lying between them.

For the CDR3, the DNA is TGTGCCAGCAGTTTCCCGGGACAGGGAACGCAGTATTTT. Translation gives CASSFPGQGTQYF. This rearrangement joins TRBV28 to TRBJ2-3, with 9 bases identical to TRBD1. Germline V gives CDR1 MDHEN, CDR2 SYDVKM. The CDR3 has 13 amino acids. The V and J ends lost 3 bases and 9 bases, in that order; junction bases with no gene match: 4.

This clone has a handful of counts. The genes are TRBV7-2 and TRBJ2-5; D remains unclear. This CDR3 contains 12 residues. V was pared by 5 bases and J by 9 bases, with 13 bases between. Germline V gives CDR1 SGHTA, CDR2 FQGNSA. The CDR3 sequence is CASSPGRGAQYF. DNA for the CDR3: TGTGCCAGCAGCCCCGGTCGAGGAGCCCAGTACTTC.

This clone was seen only once. The chain recombines TRBV20-1 with TRBJ1-1; D is unclear. Germline V gives CDR1 DFQATT, CDR2 SNEGSKA (reference sequence). V gave up 2 bases and J gave up 11 bases, with 9 bases separating them. The CDR3 is 10 residues long. As DNA, the CDR3 is TGCAGTGCTAGATCGGCGGAGGCTTTCTTT. It is translated as CSARSAEAFF.

The chain links TRBV7-2 to TRBJ2-7, with a tentative D call TRBD2 (6 bases). V was cut by 5 bases and J by 5 bases, with 16 bases left in between. The CDR3 runs 14 residues. The germline V gene encodes CDR1 SGHTA and CDR2 FQGNSA. Written as DNA, the CDR3 is TGTGCCAGCAGCGCCCGGGACTCCCGTGACGAGCAGTACTTC. Residues: CASSARDSRDEQYF.

The gene calls are TRBV27 and TRBJ2-1; 9 nucleotides align to TRBD2. The CDR3 is 13 residues long. The J segment lost 9 bases and the V segment lost 5 bases, leaving 5 bases of the junction unmatched. The germline V gene encodes CDR1 MNHEY and CDR2 SMNVEV (reference sequence). The CDR3 nucleotides are TGTGCCAGCAGTGATGCGGGAGGGGTTGAGCAGTTCTTC. It specifies CASSDAGGVEQFF.

This clone has just one count. Other DNA sequences in the sample encode the same CDR3. The chain joins TRBV9 to TRBJ1-3; D remains unclear. CDR1 is SGDLS, CDR2 YYNGEE, per germline. The CDR3 covers 14 residues. V lost 0 bases, J lost 0 bases, and 4 bases lay in between. The CDR3 DNA is TGTGCCAGCAGCGTAGGCAGCTCTGGAAACACCATATATTTT. This gives the protein CASSVGSSGNTIYF.

The table lists this clone with a count of one. The chain combines TRBV7-2 with TRBJ2-1; the match to TRBD2 covers 11 bases. The CDR3 loop spans 18 amino acids. Germline V gene data show CDR1 as SGHTA and CDR2 as FQGNSA. Germline trimming cut 3 bases from V and 10 bases from J; bases unmatched to any gene: 17. The CDR3: CASSLRLAGVAGGREQFF. CDR3 coding DNA: TGTGCCAGCAGCTTGAGGTTGGCCGGGGTAGCGGGGGGGAGAGAGCAGTTCTTC.

J is TRBJ1-4 and V is TRBV19; 10 bases fit TRBD1. CDR3 size: 15 residues. Germline loops: CDR1 LNHDA, CDR2 SQIVND (reference sequence). The trim removed 5 bases at V and 6 bases at J, leaving 6 bases unmatched. For the CDR3, the DNA is TGTGCCAGTAGTGGTGGACAGGGGGTTTATGAAAAACTGTTTTTT. This encodes CASSGGQGVYEKLFF.

The chain uses TRBV5-5 and TRBJ2-5, with D unclear. CDR1 and CDR2 from the germline V gene are SGHKS and YYEKEE (reference sequence). Trimming removed 0 bases at V and 5 bases at J, with 14 bases between. The CDR3 consists of 15 residues. CDR3 in DNA: TGTGCCAGCAGCTTGGTAACTGCCGGGTTGGAGACCCAGTACTTC. This gives the protein CASSLVTAGLETQYF.

The CDR3 is CASSGEGGDTQYF. The CDR3 DNA reads as TGTGCCAGCAGCGGGGAGGGCGGAGATACGCAGTATTTT. V usage is TRBV7-2 and J usage is TRBJ2-3; 7 bases are shared with TRBD2. CDR1 and CDR2 from the germline V gene are SGHTA and FQGNSA. With 5 bases clipped from V and 5 bases from J, the junction kept 4 bases outside the gene matches. This CDR3 has 13 amino acids. The whole variable domain, filled in from reference TRBV7-2 and TRBJ2-3, reads GAGVSQSPSNKVTEKGKDVELRCDPISGHTALYWYRQSLGQGLEFLIYFQGNSAPDKSGLPSDRFSAERTGGSVSTLTIQRTQQEDSAVYLCASSGEGGDTQYFGPGTRLTVL.

This rearrangement joins TRBV10-3 to TRBJ2-7; D gene uncertain. V gave up 4 bases and J gave up 5 bases, with 9 bases separating them. The CDR3 is 12 residues long. From germline, CDR1 is ENHRY and CDR2 SYGVKD. The CDR3 region is CAISGGVDEQYF. For the CDR3, the DNA is TGTGCCATCAGTGGCGGAGTGGACGAGCAGTACTTC.

The CDR3: CASSLAGTGGTDTQYF. The DNA for the CDR3 is TGCGCCAGCAGCTTGGCGGGGACAGGGGGCACAGATACGCAGTATTTT. V usage is TRBV5-1 and J usage is TRBJ2-3, with 10 bases identical to TRBD1. The CDR3 runs 16 residues. The germline gives CDR1 SGHRS, CDR2 YFSETQ. V trimming: 0 bases; J trimming: 1 base; junction bases outside the gene matches: 2.

V usage is TRBV6-5 and J usage is TRBJ1-4; TRBD1 matches 7 bases. This CDR3 has 14 residues. Germline CDR1 MNHEY, CDR2 SVGAGI. Germline trimming cut 6 bases from V and 7 bases from J; bases unmatched to any gene: 8. The CDR3 sequence is CASSVTGVGEKLFF. In nucleotides, the CDR3 is TGTGCCAGCAGCGTAACAGGGGTCGGTGAAAAACTGTTTTTT.

The V call is TRBV5-1, the J call TRBJ2-1, with 9 bases lining up with TRBD1. This CDR3 region has 16 residues. The trim removed 0 bases at V and 7 bases at J, leaving 8 bases unmatched. CDR1 and CDR2 (germline): SGHRS, YFSETQ. The CDR3 region has the DNA TGCGCCAGCAGCTTGGTCGCGGACAGGGGACTTAATGAGCAGTTCTTC. This encodes CASSLVADRGLNEQFF.

The V and J genes are TRBV9 and TRBJ2-3; 8 bases map to TRBD2. CDR1 is SGDLS, CDR2 YYNGEE, per germline. V shed 4 bases, J shed 4 bases, and the junction held 14 bases outside the gene matches. The CDR3 contains 17 residues. The chain's CDR3 is CASSPSLAGRGADTQYF. The CDR3 bases are TGTGCCAGCAGCCCCAGCTTAGCGGGGAGGGGGGCAGATACGCAGTATTTT.

This clone turned up a few times. The chain has TRBV7-9 and TRBJ1-5; D remains unclear. V was trimmed by 5 bases and J by 6 bases, leaving 11 bases between them. Germline V gives CDR1 SEHNR, CDR2 FQNEAQ (reference sequence). This CDR3 has 13 residues. The CDR3 DNA is TGTGCCAGCAGCCAAGAGGGTGGTCAGCCCCAGCATTTT. Encoded protein: CASSQEGGQPQHF.

The rearrangement uses TRBV6-5 and TRBJ1-1; D is unresolved. Germline CDR1 reads MNHEY; CDR2 reads SVGAGI. The CDR3 extends over 14 amino acids. The germline V and J ends were trimmed by 6 bases and 7 bases, with 18 bases remaining between them. The CDR3 spells CASSSRRDAGEAFF. DNA of the CDR3: TGTGCCAGCAGCTCCCGGAGGGATGCAGGTGAAGCTTTCTTT.